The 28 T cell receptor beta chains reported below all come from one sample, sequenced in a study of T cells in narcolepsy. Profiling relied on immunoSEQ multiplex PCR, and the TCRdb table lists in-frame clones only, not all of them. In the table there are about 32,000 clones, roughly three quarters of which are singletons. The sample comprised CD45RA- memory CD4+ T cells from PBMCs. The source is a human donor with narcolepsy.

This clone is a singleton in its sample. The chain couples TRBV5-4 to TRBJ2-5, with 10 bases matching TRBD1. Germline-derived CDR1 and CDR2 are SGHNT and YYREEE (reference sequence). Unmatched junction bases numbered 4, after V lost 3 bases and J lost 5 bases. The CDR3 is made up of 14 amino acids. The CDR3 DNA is TGTGCCAGCAGCTCTCCGGGACAGGGGGAGACCCAGTACTTC. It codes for CASSSPGQGETQYF. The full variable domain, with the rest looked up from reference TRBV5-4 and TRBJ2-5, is ETGVTQSPTHLIKTRGQQVTLRCSSQSGHNTVSWYQQALGQGPQFIFQYYREEENGRGNFPPRFSGLQFPNYSSELNVNALELDDSALYLCASSSPGQGETQYFGPGTRLLVL.

The CDR3 region has the DNA TGTGCCAGCAGCCAATTAGCCTACGAGCAGTACTTC. It is translated as CASSQLAYEQYF. The genes are TRBV7-8 and TRBJ2-7; D is unclear. Germline CDR1 is SGHVS and CDR2 is FQNEAQ. The CDR3 has 12 amino acids. The V and J ends lost 5 bases and 2 bases respectively, with 7 bases between them.

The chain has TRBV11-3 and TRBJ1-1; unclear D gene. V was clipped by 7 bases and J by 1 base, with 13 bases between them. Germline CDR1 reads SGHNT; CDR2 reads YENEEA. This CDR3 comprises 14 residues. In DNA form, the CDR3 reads TGTGCCAGCAATTATGGGCACTCGAACACTGAAGCTTTCTTT. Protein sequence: CASNYGHSNTEAFF.

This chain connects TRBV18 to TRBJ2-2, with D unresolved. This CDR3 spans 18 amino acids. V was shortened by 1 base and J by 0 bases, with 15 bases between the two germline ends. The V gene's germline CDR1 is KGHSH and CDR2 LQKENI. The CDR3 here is CASSPRSGGIANTGELFF. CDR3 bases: TGTGCCAGCTCACCACGCTCTGGCGGAATCGCGAACACCGGGGAGCTGTTTTTT.

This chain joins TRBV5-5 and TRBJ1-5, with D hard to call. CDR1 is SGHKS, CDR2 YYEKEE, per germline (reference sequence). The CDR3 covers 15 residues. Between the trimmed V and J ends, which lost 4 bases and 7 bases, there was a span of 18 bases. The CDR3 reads CASSQSWVGGQPQHF. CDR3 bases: TGTGCCAGCAGCCAAAGTTGGGTCGGAGGCCAGCCCCAGCATTTT.

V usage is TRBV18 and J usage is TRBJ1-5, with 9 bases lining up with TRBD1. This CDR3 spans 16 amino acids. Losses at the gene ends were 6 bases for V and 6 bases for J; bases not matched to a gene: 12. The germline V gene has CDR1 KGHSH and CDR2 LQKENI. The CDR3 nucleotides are TGTGCCAGCTCCCCGGCGGGACAGGGAATCAGTCAGCCCCAGCATTTT. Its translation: CASSPAGQGISQPQHF.

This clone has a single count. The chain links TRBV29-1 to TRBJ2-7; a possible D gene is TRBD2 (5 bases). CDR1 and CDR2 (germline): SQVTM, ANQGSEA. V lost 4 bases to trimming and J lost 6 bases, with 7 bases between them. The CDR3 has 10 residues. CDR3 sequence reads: CSVGTSEQYF. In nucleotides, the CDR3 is TGCAGCGTTGGGACTTCCGAGCAGTACTTC.

Here the CDR3 reads CASSSSGRETQYF. The CDR3 DNA is TGTGCCAGCAGTTCCTCCGGGAGGGAGACCCAGTACTTC. The V and J genes are TRBV28 and TRBJ2-5, with 7 bases that match TRBD2. After removal of 4 bases from V and 5 bases from J, the junction contained 4 bases not matched to a gene. CDR1 is MDHEN, CDR2 SYDVKM, per germline. The CDR3 has 13 residues.

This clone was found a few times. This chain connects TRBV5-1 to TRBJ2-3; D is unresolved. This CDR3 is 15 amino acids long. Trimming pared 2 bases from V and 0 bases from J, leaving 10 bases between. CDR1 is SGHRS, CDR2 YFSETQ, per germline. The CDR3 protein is CASSLKSGSTDTQYF. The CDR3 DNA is TGCGCCAGCAGCTTAAAGTCCGGGAGCACAGATACGCAGTATTTT.

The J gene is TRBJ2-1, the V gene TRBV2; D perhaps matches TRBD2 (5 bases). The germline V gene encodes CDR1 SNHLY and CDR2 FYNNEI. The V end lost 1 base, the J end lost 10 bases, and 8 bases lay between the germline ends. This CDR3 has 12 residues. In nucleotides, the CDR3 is TGTGCCAGCAGTGAAGTGGGAGTCGAGCAGTTCTTC. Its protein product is CASSEVGVEQFF.

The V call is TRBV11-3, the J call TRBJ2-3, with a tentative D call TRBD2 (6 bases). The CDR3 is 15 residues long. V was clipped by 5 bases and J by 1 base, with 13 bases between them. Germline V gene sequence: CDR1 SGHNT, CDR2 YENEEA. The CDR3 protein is CASSLTEGRTDTQYF. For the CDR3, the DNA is TGTGCCAGCAGCCTCACGGAGGGGCGCACAGATACGCAGTATTTT.

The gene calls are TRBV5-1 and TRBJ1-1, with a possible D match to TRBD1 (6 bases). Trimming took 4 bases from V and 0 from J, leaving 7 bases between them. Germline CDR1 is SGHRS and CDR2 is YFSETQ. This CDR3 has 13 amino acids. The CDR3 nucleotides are TGCGCCAGCAGCAGGGACATGAACACTGAAGCTTTCTTT. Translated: CASSRDMNTEAFF. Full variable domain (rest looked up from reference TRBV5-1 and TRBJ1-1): KAGVTQTPRYLIKTRGQQVTLSCSPISGHRSVSWYQQTPGQGLQFLFEYFSETQRNKGNFPGRFSGRQFSNSRSEMNVSTLELGDSALYLCASSRDMNTEAFFGQGTRLTVV.

The CDR3 region is CASRVDPWAPQHF. The CDR3 DNA is TGTGCCAGCAGGGTGGACCCGTGGGCGCCCCAGCATTTT. The chain is built from TRBV2 and TRBJ1-5; D ambiguous. Germline lookup yields CDR1 SNHLY and CDR2 FYNNEI. V was trimmed by 6 bases and J by 9 bases, leaving 15 bases between them. The CDR3 is 13 amino acids. Full variable domain (missing parts from reference TRBV2 and TRBJ1-5): EPEVTQTPSHQVTQMGQEVILRCVPISNHLYFYWYRQILGQKVEFLVSFYNNEISEKSEIFDDQFSVERPDGSNFTLKIRSTKLEDSAMYFCASRVDPWAPQHFGDGTRLSIL.

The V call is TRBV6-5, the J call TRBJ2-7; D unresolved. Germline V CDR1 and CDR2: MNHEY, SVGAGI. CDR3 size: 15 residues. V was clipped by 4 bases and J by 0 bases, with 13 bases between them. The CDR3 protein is CASSSATASSYEQYF. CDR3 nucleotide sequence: TGTGCCAGCAGTTCCGCGACTGCGAGCTCCTACGAGCAGTACTTC.

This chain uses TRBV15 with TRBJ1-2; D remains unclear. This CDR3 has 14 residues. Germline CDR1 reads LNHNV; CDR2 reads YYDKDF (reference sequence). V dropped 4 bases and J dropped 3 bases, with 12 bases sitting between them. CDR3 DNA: TGTGCCACCAGCATGGCGGGGTGGTACTATGGCTACACCTTC. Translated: CATSMAGWYYGYTF.

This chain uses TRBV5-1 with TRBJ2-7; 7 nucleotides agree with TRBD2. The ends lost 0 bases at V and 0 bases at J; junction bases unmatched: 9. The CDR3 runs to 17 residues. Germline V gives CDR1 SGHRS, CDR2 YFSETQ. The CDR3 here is CASSLAALAGSSYEQYF. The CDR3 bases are TGCGCCAGCAGCTTGGCGGCCTTAGCGGGTTCCTCCTACGAGCAGTACTTC.

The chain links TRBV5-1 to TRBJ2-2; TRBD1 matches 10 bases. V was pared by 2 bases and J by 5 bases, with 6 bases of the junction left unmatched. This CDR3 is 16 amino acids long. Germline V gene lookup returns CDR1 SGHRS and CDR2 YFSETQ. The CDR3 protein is CASSFDGTGVTGELFF. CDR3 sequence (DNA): TGCGCCAGCAGCTTCGACGGGACAGGGGTTACCGGGGAGCTGTTTTTT. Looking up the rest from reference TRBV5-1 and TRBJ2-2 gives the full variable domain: KAGVTQTPRYLIKTRGQQVTLSCSPISGHRSVSWYQQTPGQGLQFLFEYFSETQRNKGNFPGRFSGRQFSNSRSEMNVSTLELGDSALYLCASSFDGTGVTGELFFGEGSRLTVL.

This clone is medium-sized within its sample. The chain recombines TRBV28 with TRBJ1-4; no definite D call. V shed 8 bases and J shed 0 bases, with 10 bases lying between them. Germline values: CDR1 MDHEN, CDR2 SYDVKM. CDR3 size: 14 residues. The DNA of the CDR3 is TGTGCCAGCCTCGGGTCGGCAACTAATGAAAAACTGTTTTTT. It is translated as CASLGSATNEKLFF.

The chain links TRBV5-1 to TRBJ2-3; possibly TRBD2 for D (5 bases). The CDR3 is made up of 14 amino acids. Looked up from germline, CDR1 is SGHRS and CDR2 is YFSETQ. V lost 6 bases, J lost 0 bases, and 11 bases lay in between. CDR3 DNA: TGCGCCAGCACCACCCGGACTAGCACAGATACGCAGTATTTT. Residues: CASTTRTSTDTQYF.

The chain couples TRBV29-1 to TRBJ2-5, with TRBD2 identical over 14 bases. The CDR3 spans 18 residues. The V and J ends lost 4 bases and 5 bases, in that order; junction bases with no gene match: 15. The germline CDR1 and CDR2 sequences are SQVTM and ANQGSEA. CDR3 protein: CSVGGTSGSKGPSETQYF. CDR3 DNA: TGCAGCGTTGGAGGGACTAGCGGGAGTAAGGGGCCGTCGGAGACCCAGTACTTC. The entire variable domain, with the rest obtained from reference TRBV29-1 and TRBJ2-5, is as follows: SAVISQKPSRDICQRGTSLTIQCQVDSQVTMMFWYRQQPGQSLTLIATANQGSEATYESGFVIDKFPISRPNLTFSTLTVSNMSPEDSSIYLCSVGGTSGSKGPSETQYFGPGTRLLVL.

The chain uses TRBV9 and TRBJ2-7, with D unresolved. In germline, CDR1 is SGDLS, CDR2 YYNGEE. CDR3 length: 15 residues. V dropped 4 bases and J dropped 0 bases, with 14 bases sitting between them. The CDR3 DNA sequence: TGTGCCAGCAGCCCCCGCCCGGGTGCCTCCTACGAGCAGTACTTC. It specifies CASSPRPGASYEQYF.

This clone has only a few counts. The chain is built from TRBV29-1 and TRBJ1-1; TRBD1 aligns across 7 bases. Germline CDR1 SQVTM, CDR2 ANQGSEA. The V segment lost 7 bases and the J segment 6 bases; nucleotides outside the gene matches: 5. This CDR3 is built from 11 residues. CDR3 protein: CSATQGAEAFF. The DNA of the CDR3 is TGCAGCGCCACTCAGGGGGCTGAAGCTTTCTTT.

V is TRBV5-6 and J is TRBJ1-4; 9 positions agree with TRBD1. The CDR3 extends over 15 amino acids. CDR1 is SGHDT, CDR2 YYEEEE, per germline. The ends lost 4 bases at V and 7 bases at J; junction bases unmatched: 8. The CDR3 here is CASSQPGQGGEKLFF. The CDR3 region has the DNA TGTGCCAGCAGCCAACCGGGACAGGGAGGTGAAAAACTGTTTTTT.

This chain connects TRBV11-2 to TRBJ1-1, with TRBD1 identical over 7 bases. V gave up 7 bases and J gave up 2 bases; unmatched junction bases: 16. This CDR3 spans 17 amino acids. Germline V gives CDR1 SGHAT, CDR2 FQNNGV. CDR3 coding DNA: TGTGCCAGCAAGCTTAGAGGGAGACAGGGTGGCAACACTGAAGCTTTCTTT. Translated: CASKLRGRQGGNTEAFF.

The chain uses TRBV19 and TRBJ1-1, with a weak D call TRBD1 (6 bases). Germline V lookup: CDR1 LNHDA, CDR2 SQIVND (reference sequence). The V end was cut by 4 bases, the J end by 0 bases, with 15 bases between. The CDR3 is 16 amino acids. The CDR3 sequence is CASSRYREELNTEAFF. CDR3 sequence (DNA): TGTGCCAGTAGTAGATACAGGGAGGAGTTGAACACTGAAGCTTTCTTT.

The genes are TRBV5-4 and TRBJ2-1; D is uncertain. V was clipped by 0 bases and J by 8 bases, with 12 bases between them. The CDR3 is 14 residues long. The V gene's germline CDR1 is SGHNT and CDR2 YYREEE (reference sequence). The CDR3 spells CASSLVAARDEQFF. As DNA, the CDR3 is TGTGCCAGCAGCTTGGTTGCGGCCCGGGATGAGCAGTTCTTC. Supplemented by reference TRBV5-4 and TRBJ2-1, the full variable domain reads ETGVTQSPTHLIKTRGQQVTLRCSSQSGHNTVSWYQQALGQGPQFIFQYYREEENGRGNFPPRFSGLQFPNYSSELNVNALELDDSALYLCASSLVAARDEQFFGPGTRLTVL.

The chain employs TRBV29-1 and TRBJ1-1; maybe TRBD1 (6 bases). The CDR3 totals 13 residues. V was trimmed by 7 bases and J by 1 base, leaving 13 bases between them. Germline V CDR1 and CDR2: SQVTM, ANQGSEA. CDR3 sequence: CSAIQGGNTEAFF. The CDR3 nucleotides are TGCAGCGCTATACAGGGTGGGAACACTGAAGCTTTCTTT.

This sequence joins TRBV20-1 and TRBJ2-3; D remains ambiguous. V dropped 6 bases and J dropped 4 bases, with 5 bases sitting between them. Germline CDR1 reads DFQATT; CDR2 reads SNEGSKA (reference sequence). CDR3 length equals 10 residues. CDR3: CSASSDTQYF. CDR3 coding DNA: TGCAGTGCCTCGTCAGATACGCAGTATTTT.